This T cell receptor (beta chain) was sequenced for a study of control samples from healthy donors and cancer patients. The CDR3 is made up of 14 amino acids. V was clipped by 0 bases and J by 2 bases, with 7 bases between them. Germline-derived CDR1 and CDR2 are LGHNA and YSLEER. Data came from immunoSEQ multiplex PCR; TCRdb stores just in-frame clones and leaves some out. The repertoire holds about 120,000 clones, around 92% seen once, with roughly 0.54% in the top ten. The TCR sequence derives from a man of 80 years or more with head and neck cancer. The sample consisted of PBMCs. V usage is TRBV4-3 and J usage is TRBJ1-1, with D uncertain. CDR3: CASSQDSRNTEAFF. The CDR3 bases are TGCGCCAGCAGCCAAGATTCCAGAAACACTGAAGCTTTCTTT.